The 28 T cell receptor beta chains below all came from one sample that was sequenced in a study of T cell changes during pregnancy in multiple sclerosis. Measured with immunoSEQ multiplex PCR; TCRdb has only the in-frame clones, and not every one. The sample consists of tens of thousands of clones, about 92% of them appearing once. This sample comprised peripheral blood, obtained in the second trimester of pregnancy. The source of these receptors is a female donor in good health, enrolled as a control in a pregnancy study.

The chain uses TRBV28 and TRBJ2-7; 9 nucleotides match TRBD1. Germline V lookup: CDR1 MDHEN, CDR2 SYDVKM. The length of the CDR3 is 14 residues. After removal of 6 bases from V and 6 bases from J, the junction contained 9 bases not matched to a gene. CDR3: CASRGDRAWAEQYF. The CDR3 nucleotides read TGTGCCAGCAGGGGGGACAGGGCATGGGCCGAGCAGTACTTC.

The chain combines TRBV2 with TRBJ2-1; 9 positions match TRBD2. This CDR3 is 13 amino acids long. V shed 2 bases and J 9 bases; nucleotides not matched to a gene: 2. Germline V gene sequence: CDR1 SNHLY, CDR2 FYNNEI. The CDR3 reads CASSEWTSVEQFF. CDR3 coding DNA: TGTGCCAGCAGTGAATGGACTAGCGTTGAGCAGTTCTTC. The full variable domain, rest sourced from reference TRBV2 and TRBJ2-1, is EPEVTQTPSHQVTQMGQEVILRCVPISNHLYFYWYRQILGQKVEFLVSFYNNEISEKSEIFDDQFSVERPDGSNFTLKIRSTKLEDSAMYFCASSEWTSVEQFFGPGTRLTVL.

This chain links TRBV4-1 with TRBJ2-3; TRBD2 matches at 12 bases. Germline-derived CDR1 and CDR2 are MGHRA and YSYEKL. The CDR3 is made up of 20 amino acids. J lost 0 bases, V lost 0 bases, and 10 bases had no gene match. DNA for the CDR3: TGCGCCAGCAGCCAAGAGAAAACTGGACTAGCGGGAACTAGCACAGATACGCAGTATTTT. It translates to CASSQEKTGLAGTSTDTQYF.

The chain uses TRBV7-6 and TRBJ1-5, with D perhaps matching TRBD1 (5 bases). Germline V gene sequence: CDR1 SGHVS, CDR2 FNYEAQ. V gave up 5 bases and J gave up 2 bases, with 10 bases separating them. This CDR3 is built from 14 residues. The CDR3 nucleotides read TGTGCCAGCAGCCTCCGGGGGGGCAATCAGCCCCAGCATTTT. It encodes CASSLRGGNQPQHF.

J is TRBJ1-5 and V is TRBV6-6; 9 nucleotides match TRBD1. V lost 2 bases to trimming and J lost 4 bases; unmatched junction nucleotides: 3. This CDR3 contains 15 residues. CDR1 and CDR2 (germline): MNHNY, SVGAGI (reference sequence). The CDR3 DNA is TGTGCCAGCAGTTACGGGACAGGGAGTAATCAGCCCCAGCATTTT. It yields the protein CASSYGTGSNQPQHF.

The chain is built from TRBV7-9 and TRBJ2-7; 10 bases map to TRBD2. There are 18 residues in the CDR3. Germline V gene lookup returns CDR1 SEHNR and CDR2 FQNEAQ (reference sequence). J lost 4 bases, V lost 5 bases, and 17 bases had no gene match. CDR3 sequence: CASSARLAGPTKAYEQYF. CDR3 DNA: TGTGCCAGCAGCGCTCGACTAGCGGGCCCCACCAAAGCTTACGAGCAGTACTTC.

J is TRBJ1-1 and V is TRBV7-9; 8 nucleotides agree with TRBD1. Trimming removed 6 bases from V and 3 bases from J; junction bases left unmatched: 9. The CDR3 has 15 amino acids. Per germline, CDR1 SEHNR and CDR2 FQNEAQ (reference sequence). Here the CDR3 reads CASSHRGSADTEAFF. In DNA, the CDR3 is TGTGCCAGCAGTCACAGGGGGTCGGCCGACACTGAAGCTTTCTTT.

Only one count was recorded for this clone. The rearrangement links TRBV11-2 to TRBJ2-4, with D unresolved. Germline V gene lookup returns CDR1 SGHAT and CDR2 FQNNGV. CDR3 length: 13 amino acids. V was clipped by 1 base and J by 7 bases, with 8 bases between them. As DNA, the CDR3 is TGTGCCAGCAGCTTAGGGCAGTCCAACATTCAGTACTTC. Protein: CASSLGQSNIQYF.

V usage is TRBV28 and J usage is TRBJ1-5, with 8 positions matching TRBD1. Unmatched junction bases numbered 6, after V lost 5 bases and J lost 0 bases. The V gene's germline CDR1 is MDHEN and CDR2 SYDVKM. There are 16 residues in the CDR3. The CDR3 sequence is CASSQGADYSNQPQHF. CDR3 bases: TGTGCCAGCAGTCAGGGGGCGGATTATAGCAATCAGCCCCAGCATTTT.

This clone has only a few counts. The same CDR3 also results from other DNA sequences found in this sample. This chain links TRBV6-4 with TRBJ2-3; 9 bases line up with TRBD2. The CDR3 totals 15 residues. The germline CDR1 and CDR2 sequences are MRHNA and SNTAGT. Germline trimming cut 3 bases from V and 4 bases from J; bases unmatched to any gene: 5. The CDR3 DNA sequence: TGTGCCAGCAGTGAAGGCGGGGGGGCGGCAGATACGCAGTATTTT. Amino acids: CASSEGGGAADTQYF.

This sequence joins TRBV4-3 and TRBJ2-3, with D maybe TRBD1 (6 bases). Germline assignment: CDR1 LGHNA and CDR2 YSLEER. The CDR3 is 16 amino acids. V shed 1 base and J shed 3 bases, with 14 bases lying between them. The CDR3 DNA reads TGCGCCAGCAGCCAAGGGCCAGGGGATCGGACAGATACGCAGTATTTT. Translation: CASSQGPGDRTDTQYF.

The gene calls are TRBV7-2 and TRBJ2-1, with D possibly being TRBD1 (6 bases). Trimming pared 10 bases from V and 0 bases from J, leaving 13 bases between. Germline-derived CDR1 and CDR2 are SGHTA and FQGNSA. The CDR3 consists of 14 residues. The CDR3, as DNA: TGTGCCATCCAGGGGTGGAGCTCCTACAATGAGCAGTTCTTC. This gives the protein CAIQGWSSYNEQFF.

The chain joins TRBV21-1 to TRBJ2-1; the table's TRBD2 call for D was not verified on the DNA. TRBV21-1 is a pseudogene segment. CDR3 length equals 14 residues. The CDR3: CASSREGIYNEQFF. CDR3 DNA sequence: TGTGCCAGCAGCCGAGAGGGAATCTACAATGAGCAGTTCTTC.

This chain connects TRBV5-8 to TRBJ2-1; 12 bases agree with TRBD2. Per the germline V gene, CDR1 is SGHTS and CDR2 is YDEGEE. J lost 2 bases, V lost 4 bases, and 4 bases had no gene match. The CDR3 is 16 residues long. The CDR3 nucleotides read TGTGCCAGCAGCCGCCGACTAGCGGGAGCCTACAATGAGCAGTTCTTC. The encoded protein is CASSRRLAGAYNEQFF.

The chain links TRBV2 to TRBJ1-1, with 9 bases that match TRBD1. From germline, CDR1 is SNHLY and CDR2 FYNNEI. J lost 5 bases, V lost 9 bases, and 13 bases had no gene match. This CDR3 has 15 amino acids. Written as DNA, the CDR3 is TGTGCCAGGGGGGGTTTGACAGGGGGACGGACTGAAGCTTTCTTT. As protein: CARGGLTGGRTEAFF.

The chain joins TRBV7-8 to TRBJ2-3; D call uncertain. Looked up from germline, CDR1 is SGHVS and CDR2 is FQNEAQ. The CDR3 contains 14 residues. Trimming left V 2 bases short and J 1 base short, with 7 bases between. CDR3 amino acids: CASSLLSRTDTQYF. The CDR3 region has the DNA TGTGCCAGCAGCTTATTGTCTCGCACAGATACGCAGTATTTT.

The V call is TRBV29-1, the J call TRBJ2-1; 13 nucleotides line up with TRBD2. Germline CDR1 SQVTM, CDR2 ANQGSEA. The CDR3 spans 14 residues. V was clipped by 7 bases and J by 9 bases; unmatched bases: 9. CDR3 in amino acids: CSARGTSGEGEQFF. CDR3 DNA: TGCAGCGCCCGAGGGACTAGCGGGGAGGGTGAGCAGTTCTTC.

The V gene is TRBV9, the J gene TRBJ1-5; D is possibly TRBD1 (5 bases). CDR3 length: 14 amino acids. Germline V lookup: CDR1 SGDLS, CDR2 YYNGEE. V lost 3 bases, J lost 1 base, and 8 bases lay in between. CDR3 protein: CASSAGYSNQPQHF. Written as DNA, the CDR3 is TGTGCCAGCAGCGCAGGGTACAGCAATCAGCCCCAGCATTTT.

This clone was picked up a small number of times. The chain combines TRBV19 with TRBJ2-5, with TRBD2 matching over 8 bases. The CDR3 contains 12 residues. V shed 8 bases and J 5 bases; nucleotides not matched to a gene: 4. CDR1 and CDR2 (germline): LNHDA, SQIVND (reference sequence). The chain's CDR3 is CASSGGPETQYF. The CDR3 nucleotides are TGTGCCAGTTCGGGGGGGCCCGAGACCCAGTACTTC.

The V and J genes are TRBV28 and TRBJ1-5, with TRBD1 as a possible D gene (6 bases). This CDR3 has 14 amino acids. V lost 5 bases and J 7 bases, leaving 15 bases between the germline ends. Germline V gene sequence: CDR1 MDHEN, CDR2 SYDVKM. CDR3 DNA sequence: TGTGCCAGCAGTCCTAACAGGGTTAGACAGCCCCAGCATTTT. Translating gives CASSPNRVRQPQHF.

The chain combines TRBV5-6 with TRBJ1-6; tentatively, D is TRBD1 (6 bases). The CDR3 contains 15 residues. Germline V gene sequence: CDR1 SGHDT, CDR2 YYEEEE. V lost 2 bases to trimming and J lost 5 bases, with 11 bases between them. DNA of the CDR3: TGTGCCAGCAGCTTTCTACAGGGTGATAATTCACCCCTCCACTTT. It yields the protein CASSFLQGDNSPLHF.

V and J are TRBV30 and TRBJ2-2, with 12 bases lining up with TRBD2. The CDR3 sequence is 14 residues long. Germline V gives CDR1 GTSNPN, CDR2 SVGIG (reference sequence). V dropped 3 bases and J dropped 7; count of bases not matched to a gene: 3. The CDR3 sequence is CAWRGLAGGGELFF. CDR3 DNA: TGTGCCTGGAGGGGACTAGCGGGTGGCGGGGAGCTGTTTTTT.

This clone was detected once. The DNA for the CDR3 is TGTGCCAGCAGCCGGACAGGAGGATCGTATAATTCACCCCTCCACTTT. It codes for CASSRTGGSYNSPLHF. J is TRBJ1-6 and V is TRBV14; 7 positions agree with TRBD1. Germline loops: CDR1 SGHDN, CDR2 FVKESK. The CDR3 length is 16 residues. V lost 4 bases and J lost 4; bases outside the gene matches: 7.

CDR3: CAWSDAGKPRYGYTF. CDR3 DNA: TGTGCCTGGAGTGATGCAGGGAAGCCTCGCTATGGCTACACCTTC. The chain employs TRBV30 and TRBJ1-2, with D possibly being TRBD1 (5 bases). CDR1 and CDR2 from the germline V gene are GTSNPN and SVGIG (reference sequence). This CDR3 is 15 amino acids long. The V gene lost 1 base and the J gene lost 4 bases, with 16 bases spanning the gap.

The rearrangement uses TRBV11-2 and TRBJ1-1, with D unclear. The CDR3 contains 15 residues. V lost 2 bases to trimming and J lost 3 bases, with 13 bases between them. Germline CDR1 reads SGHAT; CDR2 reads FQNNGV. CDR3 nucleotide sequence: TGTGCCAGCAGCTTATCCCCGACATGGGACACTGAAGCTTTCTTT. Its translation is CASSLSPTWDTEAFF.

The chain uses TRBV2 and TRBJ2-2; D unclear. CDR1 is SNHLY, CDR2 FYNNEI, per germline. This CDR3 spans 12 amino acids. V lost 6 bases, J lost 9 bases, and 11 bases lay in between. The CDR3 reads CASSEILRELFF. In DNA, the CDR3 is TGTGCCAGCAGCGAAATCCTTCGGGAGCTGTTTTTT.

V usage is TRBV14 and J usage is TRBJ2-5; 7 nucleotides match TRBD1. V lost 1 base and J lost 4; bases outside the gene matches: 6. The CDR3 loop spans 15 amino acids. CDR1 SGHDN and CDR2 FVKESK come from the germline V gene. CDR3 nucleotide sequence: TGTGCCAGCAGCCAAGGACAGGGCCTTGGAGAGACCCAGTACTTC. Protein sequence: CASSQGQGLGETQYF.

The chain links TRBV7-9 to TRBJ2-7, with 7 nucleotides matching TRBD2. Germline CDR1 SEHNR, CDR2 FQNEAQ (reference sequence). After removal of 6 bases from V and 2 bases from J, the junction contained 7 bases not matched to a gene. The CDR3 covers 14 residues. The CDR3 sequence: CASSSSGQPYEQYF. The CDR3 nucleotides read TGTGCCAGCAGTTCTAGCGGCCAACCCTACGAGCAGTACTTC.